This is a list of T cell receptor beta chains from one sample in a study of immune cell composition in non-small cell lung cancer. Clones were read by immunoSEQ multiplex PCR, and TCRdb kept only the in-frame ones, dropping some. Here the sample spans approximately 1,500 clones, under 80% being singletons. Material for sequencing was lung tumor tissue. Receptors were obtained from a human donor with non-small cell lung cancer. CDR3s include the opening cysteine and the closing phenylalanine or tryptophan. D genes are given only for firm matches. Rows give clone size only sometimes, using once, few, many, or a class for an expanded clone.

abundance	d_gene	v_gene	j_gene	CDR3aa	CDR3nt
.	.	TRBV7-2	TRBJ2-7	CASSPGSYEQYF	TGTGCCAGCAGCCCCGGCTCCTACGAGCAGTACTTC
few	TRBD1	TRBV5-8	TRBJ1-2	CASSLSLGTGSGYGYTF	TGTGCCAGCAGCTTGTCCCTCGGGACAGGGTCCGGCTATGGCTACACCTTC
few	TRBD2	TRBV18	TRBJ2-1	CASSNIGLAGGPTNEQFF	TGTGCCAGCTCAAACATTGGACTAGCGGGGGGGCCAACCAATGAGCAGTTCTTC
few	.	TRBV5-1	TRBJ2-3	CASSSYTDTQYF	TGCGCCAGCAGCTCGTACACAGATACGCAGTATTTT
.	.	TRBV5-1	TRBJ2-7	CASSFDGTPQYEQYF	TGCGCCAGCAGCTTCGACGGGACACCTCAATACGAGCAGTACTTC
.	TRBD2	TRBV5-1	TRBJ2-3	CASSYRTSGSPDTQYF	TGCGCCAGCAGCTACCGGACTAGCGGGAGTCCAGATACGCAGTATTTT
.	TRBD2	TRBV10-1	TRBJ2-5	CASSDRLAGQETQYF	TGCGCCAGCAGTGACAGACTAGCGGGACAAGAGACCCAGTACTTC
.	.	TRBV9	TRBJ1-2	CASSVVPPQGYTF	TGTGCCAGCAGCGTAGTTCCCCCTCAGGGCTACACCTTC
.	TRBD1	TRBV18	TRBJ1-2	CASSPANVYRGPTVYGYTF	TGTGCCAGCTCACCCGCCAACGTCTACAGGGGCCCCACCGTCTATGGCTACACCTTC
.	.	TRBV10-3	TRBJ2-5	CAISLRQEETQYF	TGTGCCATCAGCCTACGACAGGAAGAGACCCAGTACTTC
.	.	TRBV5-1	TRBJ2-3	CASSNQGSDTQYF	TGCGCCAGCAGCAACCAGGGTTCAGATACGCAGTATTTT
.	.	TRBV19	TRBJ2-5	CASSYTTQETQYF	TGTGCCAGTAGTTATACTACCCAAGAGACCCAGTACTTC
.	.	TRBV2	TRBJ1-4	CASSEQLVGAATNEKLFF	TGTGCCAGCAGTGAACAGCTAGTTGGGGCAGCAACTAATGAAAAACTGTTTTTT
once	.	TRBV2	TRBJ1-1	CASSVRQNTEAFF	TGTGCCAGCAGTGTGCGACAGAACACTGAAGCTTTCTTT
.	TRBD1	TRBV4-3	TRBJ1-2	CASSFTGAGYGYTF	TGCGCCAGCAGCTTCACAGGGGCCGGCTATGGCTACACCTTC
few	TRBD2	TRBV4-2	TRBJ2-3	CASSRGLAGVPGDTQYF	TGTGCCAGCAGCCGCGGACTAGCGGGGGTCCCAGGAGATACGCAGTATTTT
.	.	TRBV6-6	TRBJ2-2	CASSSQSTGELFF	TGTGCCAGCAGTTCCCAGTCCACCGGGGAGCTGTTTTTT
.	.	TRBV5-8	TRBJ2-1	CASSFFRSYNEQFF	TGTGCCAGCAGCTTCTTTCGGTCCTACAATGAGCAGTTCTTC
.	TRBD2	TRBV4-1	TRBJ2-1	CASSHPLGEGSQSYNEQFF	TGCGCCAGCAGCCATCCTCTTGGGGAGGGATCACAGTCCTACAATGAGCAGTTCTTC
.	TRBD1	TRBV30	TRBJ1-5	CAWSVRGGQGIQPQHF	TGTGCCTGGAGTGTACGGGGGGGACAGGGGATTCAGCCCCAGCATTTT
.	.	TRBV5-8	TRBJ2-2	CASSLAQVAGELFF	TGTGCCAGCAGCTTAGCCCAGGTCGCCGGGGAGCTGTTTTTT
.	.	TRBV27	TRBJ2-3	CASGWAGRTDTQYF	TGTGCCAGCGGGTGGGCAGGTCGGACAGATACGCAGTATTTT